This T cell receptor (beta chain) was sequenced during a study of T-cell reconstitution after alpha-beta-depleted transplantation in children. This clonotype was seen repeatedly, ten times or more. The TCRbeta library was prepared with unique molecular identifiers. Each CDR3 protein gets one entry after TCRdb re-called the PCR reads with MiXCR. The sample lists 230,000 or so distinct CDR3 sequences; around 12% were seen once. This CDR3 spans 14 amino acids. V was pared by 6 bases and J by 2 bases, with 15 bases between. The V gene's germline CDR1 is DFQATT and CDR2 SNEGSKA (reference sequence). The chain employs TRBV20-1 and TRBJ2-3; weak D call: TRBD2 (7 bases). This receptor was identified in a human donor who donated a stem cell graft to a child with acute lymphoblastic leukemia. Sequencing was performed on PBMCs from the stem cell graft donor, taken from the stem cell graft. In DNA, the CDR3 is TGCAGTGCACCTAAGGGGGGGCACACAGATACGCAGTATTTT. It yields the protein CSAPKGGHTDTQYF.